The next 13 T cell receptor beta chains were all read from a single sample in a study of Graves' ophthalmopathy and Graves' hyperthyroidism. RNA transcripts were the source from which TCR beta CDR3 regions were amplified. First-round RT-PCR used HTBI primers; second-round multiplex PCR followed. MiXCR was run by TCRdb on the multiplex PCR reads, yielding one entry per CDR3 protein. The sample gives some 160,000 distinct CDR3 sequences, roughly two fifths of which show up once; less than 9.5% is in the top ten. Sequencing input: peripheral blood. These receptors all come from a man aged 30-40 years with Graves' ophthalmopathy.

This clonotype was recorded many times. This sequence joins TRBV30 and TRBJ2-5; no definite D call. V lost 1 base, J lost 3 bases, and 6 bases lay in between. The CDR3 has 12 residues. CDR1 is GTSNPN, CDR2 SVGIG, per germline (reference sequence). This chain's CDR3 is CAWSGWEETQYF. In DNA form, the CDR3 reads TGTGCCTGGAGTGGTTGGGAAGAGACCCAGTACTTC.

The chain has TRBV19 and TRBJ2-7; TRBD2 is a possible D gene (5 bases). V was pared by 4 bases and J by 2 bases, with 21 bases between. Germline V gene data show CDR1 as LNHDA and CDR2 as SQIVND (reference sequence). The CDR3 is 17 residues long. CDR3 amino acids: CASSNSLGGRVTYEQYF. CDR3 DNA sequence: TGTGCCAGTAGTAATTCTCTTGGAGGTCGCGTAACCTACGAGCAGTACTTC.

CDR3 sequence (DNA): TGTGCCAGCAGAGCCTGGGACAGGGAGGACGAGCAGTACTTC. This sequence encodes CASRAWDREDEQYF. The chain combines TRBV12-3 or TRBV12-4 with TRBJ2-7; 9 nucleotides align to TRBD1. The J segment lost 5 bases and the V segment lost 6 bases, leaving 8 bases of the junction unmatched. The length of the CDR3 is 14 residues.

This clonotype was detected many times. This sequence joins TRBV30 and TRBJ2-5, with 8 bases aligning to TRBD1. The CDR3 sequence is 16 residues long. The junction had 10 bases not matched to a gene; V was cut back by 2 bases and J by 2 bases. Looked up from germline, CDR1 is GTSNPN and CDR2 is SVGIG (reference sequence). This CDR3 reads CAWSYGQGRGQETQYF. The CDR3 coding sequence is TGTGCCTGGAGTTACGGACAGGGCCGGGGGCAAGAGACCCAGTACTTC.

The gene calls are TRBV6-1 and TRBJ1-2; 8 bases match TRBD1. The CDR3 length is 15 residues. Germline V gene lookup returns CDR1 MNHNS and CDR2 SASEGT. J lost 5 bases, V lost 5 bases, and 10 bases had no gene match. This chain's CDR3 is CASSPARDRRYGYTF. CDR3 in DNA: TGTGCCAGCAGTCCTGCCCGGGACAGGCGATATGGCTACACCTTC.

The chain couples TRBV20-1 to TRBJ1-2; 7 nucleotides line up with TRBD1. The V gene end was trimmed by 4 bases and the J gene end by 2 bases; junction bases not matched to a gene: 10. The germline CDR1 and CDR2 sequences are DFQATT and SNEGSKA (reference sequence). This CDR3 is 15 amino acids long. CDR3 loop: CSANRDSDGNYGYTF. The CDR3 DNA sequence: TGCAGTGCTAACCGGGACAGCGACGGGAACTATGGCTACACCTTC.

This clonotype was detected only a few times. The V gene is TRBV2, the J gene TRBJ2-7; 11 bases line up with TRBD2. The ends lost 0 bases at V and 6 bases at J; junction bases unmatched: 4. The CDR3 totals 15 residues. The germline CDR1 and CDR2 sequences are SNHLY and FYNNEI. CDR3 loop: CASSEALAGAVEQYF. The CDR3 nucleotides are TGTGCCAGCAGTGAAGCACTAGCGGGAGCTGTCGAGCAGTACTTC.

The V gene is TRBV6-5, the J gene TRBJ2-2; the match to TRBD2 covers 8 bases. The length of the CDR3 is 16 residues. Trimming removed 2 bases from V and 6 bases from J; junction bases left unmatched: 8. Germline CDR1 is MNHEY and CDR2 is SVGAGI. In DNA, the CDR3 is TGTGCCAGCAGTTACGAGGGCGGGGGGCGCCCCGGGGAGCTGTTTTTT. It codes for CASSYEGGGRPGELFF.

The sample holds many counts of this clonotype. The chain has TRBV24-1 and TRBJ2-7, with 7 nucleotides matching TRBD1. V dropped 7 bases and J dropped 0; count of bases not matched to a gene: 5. The CDR3 has 14 amino acids. CDR1 and CDR2 (germline): KGHDR, SFDVKD. CDR3 bases: TGTGCCACCAGCGCCCGGGACAGCTCCTACGAGCAGTACTTC. It encodes CATSARDSSYEQYF.

This clonotype has at least ten counts. The gene calls are TRBV5-1 and TRBJ2-7; the D is unclear. The CDR3 has 13 residues. Trimming pared 1 base from V and 2 bases from J, leaving 7 bases between. Germline V gene sequence: CDR1 SGHRS, CDR2 YFSETQ. Written as DNA, the CDR3 is TGCGCCAGCAGCTTGAGTCAGACCTACGAGCAGTACTTC. Amino acid sequence: CASSLSQTYEQYF.

This rearrangement joins TRBV12-3 or TRBV12-4 to TRBJ1-6; 8 bases map to TRBD1. Trimming removed 7 bases from V and 6 bases from J; junction bases left unmatched: 5. The CDR3 sequence is 14 residues long. CDR3 coding DNA: TGTGCCAGCACTGACAGGGGAGGTAATTCACCCCTCCACTTT. Encoded protein: CASTDRGGNSPLHF.

Ten or more counts support this clonotype. The rearrangement links TRBV28 to TRBJ1-5, with D possibly matching TRBD1 (6 bases). Germline V gene data show CDR1 as MDHEN and CDR2 as SYDVKM. Trimming took 5 bases from V and 4 from J, leaving 18 bases between them. CDR3 size: 16 residues. In DNA, the CDR3 is TGTGCCAGCAGTCAACACCTACAGGGAGGTAATCAGCCCCAGCATTTT. This gives the protein CASSQHLQGGNQPQHF.

Many counts were recorded for this clonotype. The chain has TRBV29-1 and TRBJ2-7; D is undetermined. Germline V gene data show CDR1 as SQVTM and CDR2 as ANQGSEA. The germline V and J ends were trimmed by 6 bases and 3 bases, with 9 bases remaining between them. CDR3 length equals 11 residues. CDR3 in amino acids: CSVRLDYEQYF. CDR3 DNA: TGCAGCGTCCGACTGGACTACGAGCAGTACTTC.